The 21 T cell receptor beta chains in this list originate from one sample, sequenced in a study of shared clonotypes between healthy human individuals. Method: immunoSEQ multiplex PCR; TCRdb's copy keeps in-frame clones and lacks some. The sample consists of about 1 million clones, more than 60% of them appearing once. The sample comprised memory CD4+ T cells sorted from blood. As for subset: CD45RA-negative fraction. Receptor source: a man aged 18 to 35 in good health.

CDR3: CASSPPGGSYNSPLHF. CDR3 bases: TGTGCCAGCAGCCCACCAGGGGGCTCCTATAATTCACCCCTCCACTTT. The J gene is TRBJ1-6, the V gene TRBV28; 7 nucleotides line up with TRBD1. The CDR3 has 16 residues. Per germline, CDR1 MDHEN and CDR2 SYDVKM. Trimming at V came to 6 bases and at J to 0 bases, leaving 5 bases not matched to a gene.

Concerning this clone itself: Other DNA variants within this sample encode the same CDR3. The chain employs TRBV5-1 and TRBJ2-5; D might be TRBD1 (5 bases). The CDR3 spans 14 residues. Trimming removed 0 bases from V and 2 bases from J, with 8 bases in between. Germline V gene sequence: CDR1 SGHRS, CDR2 YFSETQ. The CDR3 reads CASSLGPGQETQYF. The CDR3 nucleotides are TGCGCCAGCAGCTTGGGGCCAGGGCAAGAGACCCAGTACTTC.

CDR3 sequence reads: CASSLVGSGKAETQYF. The CDR3 DNA reads as TGCGCCAGCAGCTTGGTGGGGTCAGGGAAGGCAGAGACCCAGTACTTC. The rearrangement joins TRBV5-1 to TRBJ2-5; possible D gene TRBD1, 5 bases. V was pared by 0 bases and J by 4 bases, with 16 bases between. This CDR3 is 16 amino acids long. The germline gives CDR1 SGHRS, CDR2 YFSETQ.

This sequence joins TRBV7-9 and TRBJ1-4; D is undetermined. The ends were cut back, 0 bases at V and 7 bases at J, with 6 bases in the middle. The CDR3 contains 13 residues. Germline loops: CDR1 SEHNR, CDR2 FQNEAQ (reference sequence). The CDR3 reads CASSLAAFEKLFF. Here the CDR3 DNA reads TGTGCCAGCAGCTTAGCAGCTTTTGAAAAACTGTTTTTT.

This chain connects TRBV2 to TRBJ2-3; D perhaps matches TRBD1 (6 bases). V lost 0 bases, J lost 0 bases, and 13 bases lay in between. The CDR3 loop spans 17 amino acids. Germline V gene data show CDR1 as SNHLY and CDR2 as FYNNEI. CDR3 in DNA: TGTGCCAGCAGTGAAGCGCTTTTCCAGGGGAGCACAGATACGCAGTATTTT. It specifies CASSEALFQGSTDTQYF.

The table lists this clone with a few counts. The chain links TRBV6-6 to TRBJ2-5; 10 bases agree with TRBD2. V lost 0 bases to trimming and J lost 5 bases; unmatched junction nucleotides: 6. CDR3 length: 16 amino acids. CDR1 is MNHNY, CDR2 SVGAGI, per germline (reference sequence). CDR3 nucleotide sequence: TGTGCCAGCAGTTACTCGCCTAGCGGGAGTAGGGAGACCCAGTACTTC. Protein product: CASSYSPSGSRETQYF.

This clone has a count of ten or more. The chain joins TRBV9 to TRBJ1-3; D is possibly TRBD1 (6 bases). The length of the CDR3 is 16 residues. Germline loops: CDR1 SGDLS, CDR2 YYNGEE. Trimming pared 3 bases from V and 0 bases from J, leaving 13 bases between. CDR3 amino acids: CASSADRPGSGNTIYF. The CDR3 bases are TGTGCCAGCAGCGCAGACAGGCCTGGCTCTGGAAACACCATATATTTT.

The rearrangement joins TRBV6-5 to TRBJ1-2, with D possibly TRBD1 on 5 matching bases. CDR1 and CDR2 (germline): MNHEY, SVGAGI. This CDR3 has 13 residues. The ends were cut back, 2 bases at V and 7 bases at J, with 11 bases in the middle. The CDR3 nucleotides are TGTGCCAGCAGTTACGGGGGGGTAGGTGGCTACACCTTC. Protein: CASSYGGVGGYTF.

In this sample, this clone turned up a few times. J is TRBJ1-1 and V is TRBV29-1, with D hard to call. The CDR3 spans 12 residues. In germline, CDR1 is SQVTM, CDR2 ANQGSEA. Trimming took 4 bases from V and 2 from J, leaving 8 bases between them. The CDR3 nucleotides are TGCAGCGTTGCACACGGAAACACTGAAGCTTTCTTT. The encoded protein is CSVAHGNTEAFF.

This rearrangement joins TRBV7-3 to TRBJ2-7; 7 nucleotides match TRBD1. Germline V gives CDR1 SGHTA, CDR2 FQGTGA. This CDR3 region has 13 residues. The V gene end was trimmed by 6 bases and the J gene end by 2 bases; junction bases not matched to a gene: 4. The CDR3 coding sequence is TGTGCCAGCAGAAAAACAGGGGCCTACGAGCAGTACTTC. Amino acids: CASRKTGAYEQYF.

The rearrangement links TRBV25-1 to TRBJ2-1; tentative D call: TRBD2 (7 bases). The CDR3 consists of 16 residues. Per the germline V gene, CDR1 is MGHDK and CDR2 is SYGVNS. Trimming pared 6 bases from V and 6 bases from J, leaving 21 bases between. Here the CDR3 reads CASSPTDGRGRNEQFF. The DNA of the CDR3 is TGTGCCAGCAGCCCGACCGATGGGCGGGGGCGCAATGAGCAGTTCTTC.

In regard to this clone: This sample also contains other DNA sequences that code for the same CDR3. V is TRBV5-1 and J is TRBJ2-5; a weak D match, TRBD2 (6 bases). CDR3 length: 14 residues. With 0 bases removed from V and 4 bases from J, the gap between germline ends came to 10 bases. The V gene's germline CDR1 is SGHRS and CDR2 YFSETQ. For the CDR3, the DNA is TGCGCCAGCAGCTTGGCCGGGGGTAGAGAGACCCAGTACTTC. It is translated as CASSLAGGRETQYF.

The count of this clone is one. The J gene is TRBJ2-1, the V gene TRBV5-1; 8 positions agree with TRBD1. The CDR3 totals 14 residues. CDR1 and CDR2 (germline): SGHRS, YFSETQ. The V segment lost 6 bases and the J segment 7 bases; nucleotides outside the gene matches: 9. The CDR3 sequence is CASTPDRAANEQFF. The CDR3 coding sequence is TGCGCCAGCACACCGGACAGGGCGGCAAATGAGCAGTTCTTC.

This rearrangement joins TRBV6-5 to TRBJ1-2; D uncertain. This CDR3 region has 13 residues. CDR1 and CDR2 from the germline V gene are MNHEY and SVGAGI. V lost 7 bases and J 4 bases, leaving 13 bases between the germline ends. In DNA, the CDR3 is TGTGCCAGCACAAATTCCGGGTCCTATGGCTACACCTTC. Its protein product is CASTNSGSYGYTF.

The chain carries TRBV10-2 and TRBJ2-6; D ambiguous. The CDR3 is 13 amino acids. Trimming pared 3 bases from V and 4 bases from J, leaving 4 bases between. From germline, CDR1 is WSHSY and CDR2 SAAADI. CDR3 sequence reads: CASSELGANVLTF. CDR3 DNA: TGCGCCAGCAGTGAACTGGGGGCCAACGTCCTGACTTTC.

This clone came up once. The sample contains more than one DNA sequence encoding this CDR3. This chain connects TRBV27 to TRBJ2-6, with D perhaps being TRBD1 or TRBD2 (5 bases each). The CDR3 has 15 amino acids. Looked up from germline, CDR1 is MNHEY and CDR2 is SMNVEV (reference sequence). Trimming took off 1 base at V and 1 base at J, with 5 bases between the two ends. CDR3 sequence reads: CASSLWGSGANVLTF. The DNA of the CDR3 is TGTGCCAGCAGTTTATGGGGGTCTGGGGCCAACGTCCTGACTTTC.

The chain is built from TRBV5-1 and TRBJ2-4; TRBD2 agrees at 7 bases. This CDR3 contains 13 residues. The V gene end was trimmed by 4 bases and the J gene end by 12 bases; junction bases not matched to a gene: 10. Germline values: CDR1 SGHRS, CDR2 YFSETQ. For the CDR3, the DNA is TGCGCCAGCAGCCGGGGTCCTAGCGGAGATCAGTACTTC. Its protein product is CASSRGPSGDQYF.

The chain carries TRBV20-1 and TRBJ2-1; D gene ambiguous. The CDR3 sequence is 11 residues long. The germline V gene has CDR1 DFQATT and CDR2 SNEGSKA (reference sequence). V dropped 5 bases and J dropped 5 bases, with 7 bases sitting between them. CDR3 loop: CSADSHNEQFF. Here the CDR3 DNA reads TGCAGTGCTGACTCTCACAATGAGCAGTTCTTC.

This chain links TRBV15 with TRBJ2-6; tentatively, D is TRBD2 (6 bases). Germline CDR1 and CDR2: LNHNV and YYDKDF (reference sequence). V was pared by 4 bases and J by 1 base, with 14 bases between. CDR3 length: 17 amino acids. In DNA, the CDR3 is TGTGCCACCAGCAAATCGCGCGGGGAATCTGGGGCCAACGTCCTGACTTTC. This encodes CATSKSRGESGANVLTF.

V and J are TRBV7-3 and TRBJ2-1; TRBD2 aligns across 12 bases. This CDR3 is 21 amino acids long. Looked up from germline, CDR1 is SGHTA and CDR2 is FQGTGA. Germline trimming cut 3 bases from V and 4 bases from J; bases unmatched to any gene: 19. The chain's CDR3 is CASSFSSGTPTSGGKYNEQFF. Here the CDR3 DNA reads TGTGCCAGCAGCTTCTCTTCAGGGACACCGACTAGCGGGGGTAAGTACAATGAGCAGTTCTTC.

This sequence joins TRBV5-4 and TRBJ1-2, with D tentatively TRBD1 (5 bases). Germline loops: CDR1 SGHNT, CDR2 YYREEE (reference sequence). The CDR3 spans 13 residues. The germline V and J ends were trimmed by 3 bases and 6 bases, with 12 bases remaining between them. This CDR3 is CASSSVRGDGYTF. Written as DNA, the CDR3 is TGTGCCAGCAGCTCGGTTCGAGGGGATGGCTACACCTTC.